The next 20 T cell receptor beta chains were all read from a single sample in a study of Ad26.COV2.S vaccination and SARS-CoV-2 variants. Treatment specified: around 19 received Ad26.COV2.S at low or high dose, single or two shots; five or six received placebo; per-sample allocation not given. On day 63 after the first injection, vaccine and placebo recipients gave samples. Clones were read by immunoSEQ multiplex PCR, and TCRdb kept only the in-frame ones, dropping some. Of under 250,000 clones detected, around 85% appear once; the ten largest clones hold just under 3%. This sample comprised peripheral blood, obtained in a trial of Ad26.COV2.S vaccine versus placebo. The receptors here all came from a person between 18 and 59 years old who received the Ad26.COV2.S COVID-19 vaccine or a placebo.

The V call is TRBV7-3, the J call TRBJ2-7; 8 bases map to TRBD1. V lost 5 bases to trimming and J lost 2 bases; unmatched junction nucleotides: 8. Per germline, CDR1 SGHTA and CDR2 FQGTGA. This CDR3 comprises 15 residues. CDR3 DNA sequence: TGTGCCAGCAGCCCAAGACAGGGGAGACCCTACGAGCAGTACGTC. This sequence encodes CASSPRQGRPYEQYV.

This chain connects TRBV4-2 to TRBJ2-2, with 9 bases aligning to TRBD2. The CDR3 consists of 17 residues. The germline gives CDR1 LGHNA, CDR2 YNFKEQ. The junction had 9 bases not matched to a gene; V was cut back by 0 bases and J by 7 bases. The DNA of the CDR3 is TGTGCCAGCAGCCAAGATAAGGGAGCGGGGGGAGGCGGGGAGCTGTTTTTT. It yields the protein CASSQDKGAGGGGELFF.

The J gene is TRBJ2-5, the V gene TRBV7-2; 10 nucleotides agree with TRBD2. This CDR3 has 16 amino acids. Germline V gene sequence: CDR1 SGHTA, CDR2 FQGNSA. V lost 5 bases to trimming and J lost 4 bases; unmatched junction nucleotides: 10. The DNA for the CDR3 is TGTGCCAGCAGCCCTTCAAGCGGGGGGGCCTCAGAGACCCAGTACTTC. It is translated as CASSPSSGGASETQYF.

The chain carries TRBV28 and TRBJ2-7; 9 nucleotides align to TRBD1. The CDR3 consists of 18 residues. Germline V gives CDR1 MDHEN, CDR2 SYDVKM. With V trimmed by 5 bases and J by 0 bases, 14 bases remained unmatched. CDR3 DNA: TGTGCCAGCAGTACCGGACAGGGGAGTGAGGTTTCCTCCTACGAGCAGTACGTC. Translation: CASSTGQGSEVSSYEQYV.

V and J are TRBV6-5 and TRBJ1-5, with 7 bases lining up with TRBD1. Trimming cost V 6 bases and J 6 bases; bases outside gene matches: 11. Germline assignment: CDR1 MNHEY and CDR2 SVGAGI. This CDR3 has 15 amino acids. For the CDR3, the DNA is TGTGCCAGCAGCGCCCCAGACAGGGCGATTCAGCCCCAGCATTTT. Protein product: CASSAPDRAIQPQHF.

The V and J genes are TRBV30 and TRBJ1-6; no firm D call. Germline assignment: CDR1 GTSNPN and CDR2 SVGIG (reference sequence). The CDR3 contains 13 residues. Trimming took off 4 bases at V and 10 bases at J, with 14 bases between the two ends. This CDR3 reads CAWTKQEQSPLHF. The CDR3 DNA reads TGTGCCTGGACCAAACAAGAACAATCACCCCTCCACTTT.

V is TRBV23-1 and J is TRBJ2-7; no clear D. TRBV23-1 is an ORF for which the function is uncertain. The CDR3 loop spans 13 amino acids. V dropped 0 bases and J dropped 5 bases, with 8 bases sitting between them. The CDR3 loop is CASSQSQDDEQYV. The CDR3 nucleotides are TGCGCCAGCAGTCAATCGCAGGACGACGAGCAGTACGTC.

The chain joins TRBV6-2 or TRBV6-3 to TRBJ1-2; D uncertain. Germline V gives CDR1 MNHEY, CDR2 SVGEGT. The V and J ends lost 4 bases and 3 bases respectively, with 6 bases between them. This CDR3 has 12 amino acids. The CDR3 reads CASSSVHYGYTF. The CDR3 bases are TGTGCCAGCAGTTCCGTTCACTATGGCTACACCTTC.

This clone was counted once. The rearrangement links TRBV10-3 to TRBJ2-3, with D tentatively TRBD2 (6 bases). V was pared by 7 bases and J by 2 bases, with 10 bases between. Germline V gene lookup returns CDR1 ENHRY and CDR2 SYGVKD. This CDR3 has 13 amino acids. CDR3 coding DNA: TGTGCCATCAAATCGGGGGACACAGATACGCAGTATTTT. Protein sequence: CAIKSGDTDTQYF.

In its sample, this clone was seen once. The rearrangement links TRBV4-1 to TRBJ2-1, with 12 bases identical to TRBD2. V dropped 2 bases and J dropped 9; count of bases not matched to a gene: 5. This CDR3 has 15 residues. The germline V gene has CDR1 MGHRA and CDR2 YSYEKL. The CDR3 DNA reads TGCGCCAGCAGCCAATTGACTAGCGGGAGCGGTGAGCAGTTCTTC. Amino acid sequence: CASSQLTSGSGEQFF.

V is TRBV6-5 and J is TRBJ1-2; D is unclear. Germline CDR1 reads MNHEY; CDR2 reads SVGAGI. V was trimmed by 4 bases and J by 3 bases, leaving 9 bases between them. The CDR3 sequence is 13 residues long. The CDR3, as DNA: TGTGCCAGCAGTTGGTCCGAGCACTATGGCTACACCTTC. Its protein is CASSWSEHYGYTF.

This chain joins TRBV9 and TRBJ1-4; 7 nucleotides match TRBD1. Trimming at V came to 0 bases and at J to 8 bases, leaving 7 bases not matched to a gene. The CDR3 is 15 residues long. CDR1 is SGDLS and CDR2 is YYNGEE in the germline V gene. This CDR3 reads CASSVGRDSAEKLFF. CDR3 DNA: TGTGCCAGCAGCGTAGGGCGGGACAGCGCAGAAAAACTGTTTTTT. The variable domain in full, completed from reference TRBV9 and TRBJ1-4, reads DSGVTQTPKHLITATGQRVTLRCSPRSGDLSVYWYQQSLDQGLQFLIQYYNGEERAKGNILERFSAQQFPDLHSELNLSSLELGDSALYFCASSVGRDSAEKLFFGSGTQLSVL.

This clone showed up many times. The chain employs TRBV13 and TRBJ2-7; D uncertain. The CDR3 spans 12 residues. Between the trimmed V and J ends, which lost 4 bases and 5 bases, there was a span of 9 bases. Germline loops: CDR1 PRHDT, CDR2 FYEKMQ (reference sequence). The chain's CDR3 is CASSSYGHEQYF. The CDR3 coding sequence is TGTGCCAGCAGCTCCTACGGCCACGAGCAGTACTTC.

The chain employs TRBV15 and TRBJ1-5; D may be TRBD1 (5 bases). There are 18 residues in the CDR3. Germline CDR1 LNHNV, CDR2 YYDKDF (reference sequence). V was clipped by 4 bases and J by 2 bases, with 21 bases between them. The CDR3 protein is CATSTEGLSREGNQPQHF. CDR3 in DNA: TGTGCCACCAGCACAGAGGGACTCTCTAGGGAGGGCAATCAGCCCCAGCATTTT.

The V call is TRBV7-6, the J call TRBJ2-2; TRBD2 matches at 8 bases. The CDR3 spans 15 residues. Germline V gene data show CDR1 as SGHVS and CDR2 as FNYEAQ. V shed 3 bases and J 5 bases; nucleotides not matched to a gene: 5. The CDR3 DNA reads TGTGCCAGCAGCTTTCGGGGGGGGTTTACCGGGGAGCTGTTTTTT. Translated: CASSFRGGFTGELFF. The whole variable domain, filled in from reference TRBV7-6 and TRBJ2-2, reads GAGVSQSPRYKVTKRGQDVALRCDPISGHVSLYWYRQALGQGPEFLTYFNYEAQQDKSGLPNDRFSAERPEGSISTLTIQRTEQRDSAMYRCASSFRGGFTGELFFGEGSRLTVL.

The gene calls are TRBV10-3 and TRBJ1-1, with D possibly TRBD1 on 5 matching bases. CDR1 is ENHRY and CDR2 is SYGVKD in the germline V gene. This CDR3 region has 16 residues. V lost 6 bases and J 6 bases, leaving 23 bases between the germline ends. The DNA of the CDR3 is TGTGCCATCAGCAGGGTATATCCGGGGCCCGGGGCTGAAGCTTTCTTT. It yields the protein CAISRVYPGPGAEAFF.

This chain links TRBV6-2 or TRBV6-3 with TRBJ1-2; tentatively, D is TRBD1 (6 bases). The CDR3 is made up of 14 amino acids. Per germline, CDR1 MNHEY and CDR2 SVGEGT. The V end was cut by 4 bases, the J end by 4 bases, with 13 bases between. CDR3 nucleotides: TGTGCCAGCAGTTCACAGGGAAGGAGCTATGGCTACACCTTC. It yields the protein CASSSQGRSYGYTF.

The V and J genes are TRBV19 and TRBJ1-2; D gene uncertain. Trimming removed 5 bases at V and 5 bases at J, with 12 bases between. The CDR3 is 13 residues long. CDR1 and CDR2 (germline): LNHDA, SQIVND (reference sequence). The CDR3 sequence: CASSSSSRYGYTF. Here the CDR3 DNA reads TGTGCCAGTAGTTCGAGCAGTCGATATGGCTACACCTTC. The full variable domain, completed using reference TRBV19 and TRBJ1-2, is DGGITQSPKYLFRKEGQNVTLSCEQNLNHDAMYWYRQDPGQGLRLIYYSQIVNDFQKGDIAEGYSVSREKKESFPLTVTSAQKNPTAFYLCASSSSSRYGYTFGSGTRLTVV.

CDR3 sequence: CSASSASGRPNEQYV. Here the CDR3 DNA reads TGCAGTGCTAGTTCGGCTAGCGGGAGGCCCAACGAGCAGTACGTC. V and J are TRBV20-1 and TRBJ2-7; TRBD2 agrees at 11 bases. Trimming removed 3 bases from V and 5 bases from J; junction bases left unmatched: 9. Germline loops: CDR1 DFQATT, CDR2 SNEGSKA (reference sequence). The length of the CDR3 is 15 residues.

The CDR3 DNA follows: TGTGCCAGCAGCTTAGAGGACTCCTCCTACAATGAGCAGTTCTTC. Its protein product is CASSLEDSSYNEQFF. The rearrangement uses TRBV7-2 and TRBJ2-1; D might be TRBD2 (5 bases). Looked up from germline, CDR1 is SGHTA and CDR2 is FQGNSA. V lost 1 base and J 0 bases, leaving 7 bases between the germline ends. This CDR3 is 15 amino acids long.